Listed below are T cell receptor beta chains from one sample, sequenced in a study of tumor and adjacent non-tumor tissue in lung cancer. MiXCR, applied by TCRdb to the multiplex PCR reads, yields one record per CDR3 protein. The sample shows some 74,000 distinct CDR3 sequences, 72% of them seen only once. The sample comprised lung tumor tissue. These receptors were collected from a woman aged 40 to 50 with non-small cell lung cancer. Each CDR3 is given with its conserved first and last residue. A D gene is named only where the DNA matches it firmly. Only part of the rows carry a size: once, few, many, or a class if the clone is expanded.

clone size	D gene	V gene	J gene	CDR3 protein	CDR3 DNA
NA	NA	TRBV6-6	TRBJ2-7	CAGSLHYEQYF	TGTGCCGGCAGCCTCCACTACGAGCAGTACTTC
NA	NA	TRBV6-5	TRBJ1-2	CAISSASTSNYGNTF	TGTGCCATCAGTTCTGCATCTACATCTAACTATGGCAACACCTTC
NA	NA	TRBV29-1	TRBJ2-1	CSVEGAEGRSRSYNEQFF	TGCAGCGTTGAGGGGGCGGAGGGTAGGTCTCGTTCCTACAATGAGCAGTTCTTC
NA	NA	TRBV20-1	TRBJ1-6	CSARLTASNSLLDF	TGCAGTGCGCGCTTGACAGCGTCGAATTCACTCCTCGACTTT
NA	NA	TRBV10-2	TRBJ2-5	CASSVTWRETQYF	TGCGCCAGTAGTGTAACATGGAGGGAGACCCAGTACTTC
NA	TRBD2	TRBV25-1	TRBJ2-7	CASSGRTSGSAYEQYF	TGTGCCAGCAGTGGAAGGACTAGCGGGAGTGCCTACGAGCAGTACTTC
NA	NA	TRBV20-1	TRBJ2-1	CSARFLGREGNEQFF	TGCAGTGCTCGCTTCCTAGGCAGGGAAGGCAATGAGCAGTTCTTC
once	NA	TRBV11-2	TRBJ2-5	CASSLIYEETQYF	TGTGCCAGCAGCTTAATTTATGAAGAGACCCAGTACTTC
once	NA	TRBV7-9	TRBJ2-2	CASSHGGTGTGKLFF	TGTGCCAGCAGCCACGGTGGGACTGGCACCGGGAAGCTGTTTTTT
NA	TRBD2	TRBV19	TRBJ2-1	CLSTVAGYNEQFF	TGTCTCAGTACTGTAGCGGGGTACAATGAGCAGTTCTTC
NA	NA	TRBV18	TRBJ2-3	CASSPYTGLSSTDTQYF	TGTGCCAGCTCACCTTATACAGGGCTGTCTAGCACAGATACGCAGTATTTT
many	NA	TRBV7-8	TRBJ2-7	CASSLRDGWGYEQYF	TGTGCCAGCAGCTTACGGGACGGTTGGGGCTACGAGCAGTACTTC
many	NA	TRBV30	TRBJ2-3	CVSGTDTQYF	TGTGTTAGCGGCACAGATACGCAGTATTTT
NA	NA	TRBV6-1	TRBJ1-5	CANSERDWTYNNQPQHF	TGTGCCAACAGTGAAAGGGACTGGACGTACAACAATCAGCCCCAGCATTTT
NA	TRBD2	TRBV20-1	TRBJ2-5	CGAVPHSSGQGTQYF	TGCGGCGCTGTTCCTCACTCTAGCGGACAAGGGACCCAGTACTTC
NA	NA	TRBV11-2	TRBJ2-7	CASSLDSQRSYEHYF	TGCGCCAGCAGCTTAGATTCCCAGAGGTCCTACGAGCATTACTTC
NA	NA	TRBV5-1	TRBJ2-3	CASSEVPDRTDTQYF	TGCGCCAGCAGCGAGGTGCCGGATCGCACAGATACGCAGTATTTT
NA	NA	TRBV5-1	TRBJ1-3	CARSLETRGTGNTIYF	TGCGCCAGGAGCTTGGAAACTCGGGGGACAGGAAACACCATATATTTT
once	NA	TRBV13	TRBJ2-7	CASSRQAYEQYF	TGTGCCAGTAGCCGACAGGCCTACGAGCAGTACTTC
NA	TRBD1	TRBV10-3	TRBJ2-7	CAISDQGGIYGQYF	TGTGCCATCAGTGACCAAGGGGGCATCTACGGGCAGTACTTC
NA	NA	TRBV11-3	TRBJ2-2	CASSLACHGELLF	TGTGCCAGCAGCTTAGCCTGCCACGGCGAGCTGTTATTT
NA	NA	TRBV29-1	TRBJ1-4	CSIQTGHPYEKLFF	TGCAGCATACAAACAGGACATCCGTATGAAAAACTGTTTTTT
NA	NA	TRBV2	TRBJ2-3	CASRARLERTDTQYF	TGTGCCAGCAGGGCTCGACTAGAGCGCACAGATACGCAGTATTTT
NA	NA	TRBV28	TRBJ1-2	CASSFTGSNYGYTF	TGTGCCAGCAGTTTCACAGGATCGAACTATGGCTACACCTTC
NA	TRBD2	TRBV11-2	TRBJ2-1	CTNGFRATSGSVNEQFF	TGTACCAACGGCTTTCGGGCGACTAGCGGTAGTGTCAATGAGCAGTTCTTC
NA	NA	TRBV5-1	TRBJ1-2	CPSSLQVDLAPYGHTF	TGCCCCAGCAGCTTGCAGGTCGACTTAGCCCCTTATGGCCACACCTTC
many	TRBD2	TRBV7-9	TRBJ2-7	CATSGSVSYEQYF	TGTGCCACTAGCGGGAGTGTCTCCTACGAGCAGTACTTC
NA	NA	TRBV14	TRBJ1-3	CASIYYCTGNTIYF	TGTGCCAGCATCTACTACTGCACTGGAAACACTATATATTTT
NA	NA	TRBV20-1	TRBJ2-7	CTAIPGGSYEQYF	TGCACTGCTATCCCTGGAGGCTCCTACGAGCAGTATTTC
NA	NA	TRBV6-5	TRBJ1-1	CASSSLERDTEAFF	TGTGCCAGTAGCAGCCTGGAACGCGACACTGAAGCTTTCTTT
once	TRBD1	TRBV30	TRBJ2-1	CVCRRTGGYGGQFF	TGTGTCTGCAGGAGGACAGGGGGCTATGGTGGGCAGTTCTTC
NA	TRBD1	TRBV6-5	TRBJ1-1	CACAGGSAGNTEAFF	TGTGCATGTGCAGGGGGTTCGGCGGGGAACACTGAAGCTTTCTTT
many	NA	TRBV29-1	TRBJ2-1	CSVPKTGNEQFF	TGCAGCGTACCAAAGACTGGGAATGAGCAGTTCTTC
NA	NA	TRBV2	TRBJ2-5	CASSKGRSGKGTQYF	TGTGCCAGCTCCAAAGGCCGGTCAGGAAAAGGGACCCAGTACTTC
NA	NA	TRBV6-5	TRBJ2-5	CSTRLQKETQYF	TGTTCTACAAGATTACAAAAAGAGACCCAGTACTTC
NA	NA	TRBV11-2	TRBJ1-3	CANSRAYGNTIYF	TGTGCCAACAGCCGAGCCTATGGAAATACCATATATTTT
NA	NA	TRBV11-2	TRBJ1-5	CASSLHPPGQFPFLVQPQHF	TGTGCCAGCAGCTTGCATCCTCCCGGACAGTTCCCATTTCTTGTTCAGCCCCAGCATTTT
medium-sized	NA	TRBV11-2	TRBJ1-2	CASSDQQGFSGYTF	TGTGCCAGCAGCGATCAACAGGGATTCTCTGGCTACACCTTC
many	NA	TRBV28	TRBJ1-4	CASSSDPEKLFF	TGTGCCAGCAGTTCCGACCCGGAAAAACTGTTTTTT
NA	TRBD2	TRBV6-4	TRBJ2-1	CASSDGLADHNEQFF	TGTGCCAGCAGTGACGGACTAGCGGACCACAATGAGCAGTTCTTC
NA	NA	TRBV28	TRBJ1-2	CTSTGNFVEGYTF	TGTACCAGCACTGGAAATTTCGTGGAGGGCTACACCTTC
NA	NA	TRBV11-2	TRBJ2-1	CASSLDPRGGIERFF	TGTGCCAGCAGCTTAGATCCCAGGGGGGGGATTGAACGGTTCTTC
NA	TRBD2	TRBV29-1	TRBJ2-3	CSASLADDTDTRYF	TGCAGCGCCTCTCTAGCGGACGACACAGATACGCGGTATTTT
few	TRBD1	TRBV11-2	TRBJ2-5	CASSPWTGQEVQYF	TGTGCCAGCAGCCCTTGGACAGGCCAAGAGGTCCAGTACTTC
many	NA	TRBV5-4	TRBJ1-2	CASSSPLATNRDYGYTF	TGTGCCAGCAGCTCCCCTTTAGCCACTAACAGGGACTATGGCTACACCTTC
NA	NA	TRBV11-2	TRBJ2-1	CTSSLDPIGEIEQFF	TGTACCAGCAGCTTAGATCCCATCGGGGAGATTGAGCAGTTCTTC
NA	NA	TRBV11-2	TRBJ2-3	CASSLVSLGKGRTDMQYF	TGTGCCAGCAGCTTAGTGAGTCTTGGGAAAGGACGCACAGATATGCAGTATTTT
NA	NA	TRBV5-1	TRBJ2-7	CASSFLASDEQYF	TGCGCCAGCAGCTTTTTAGCCTCGGACGAGCAGTACTTC
many	NA	TRBV28	TRBJ1-5	CASSWDIIGNQPQHF	TGTGCCAGCAGCTGGGACATCATAGGGAATCAGCCCCAGCATTTT
once	NA	TRBV11-2	TRBJ2-7	CASIVSNSYEQYF	TGTGCCAGCATAGTCTCAAACTCCTACGAGCAGTACTTC
NA	NA	TRBV29-1	TRBJ2-7	CSVGNSNYEQYF	TGCAGCGTTGGAAATAGTAACTACGAGCAGTACTTC
many	TRBD2	TRBV4-1	TRBJ2-7	CASSQDTASGYEQYF	TGCGCCAGCAGCCAAGATACGGCTAGCGGGTACGAGCAGTACTTC
NA	NA	TRBV18	TRBJ1-3	CASSTKGKVTGNTIYF	TGTGCCAGCTCAACCAAAGGAAAGGTGACTGGAAACACCATATATTTT
NA	NA	TRBV29-1	TRBJ2-5	CSVVVWDRIQETQYF	TGCAGCGTTGTAGTATGGGATAGGATTCAAGAGACCCAGTACTTC
NA	TRBD2	TRBV11-2	TRBJ2-4	CVSSPLTSGRDNTQYF	TGTGTCAGCAGCCCTCTAACTAGCGGGAGGGACAACACTCAGTACTTC